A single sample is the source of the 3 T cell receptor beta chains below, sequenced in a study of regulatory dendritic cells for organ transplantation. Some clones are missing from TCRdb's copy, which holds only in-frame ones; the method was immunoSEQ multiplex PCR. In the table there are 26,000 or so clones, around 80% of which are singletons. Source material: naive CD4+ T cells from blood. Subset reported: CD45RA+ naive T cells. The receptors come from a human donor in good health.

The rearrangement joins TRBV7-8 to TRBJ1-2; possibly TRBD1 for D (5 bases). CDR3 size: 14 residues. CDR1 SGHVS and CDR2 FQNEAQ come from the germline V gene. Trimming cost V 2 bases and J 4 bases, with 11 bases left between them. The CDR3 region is CASSLQGGLYGYTF. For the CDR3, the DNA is TGTGCCAGCAGCTTACAGGGCGGCCTCTATGGCTACACCTTC. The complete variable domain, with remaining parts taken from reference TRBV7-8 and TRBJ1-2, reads GAGVSQSPRYKVAKRGQDVALRCDPISGHVSLFWYQQALGQGPEFLTYFQNEAQLDKSGLPSDRFFAERPEGSVSTLKIQRTQQEDSAVYLCASSLQGGLYGYTFGSGTRLTVV.

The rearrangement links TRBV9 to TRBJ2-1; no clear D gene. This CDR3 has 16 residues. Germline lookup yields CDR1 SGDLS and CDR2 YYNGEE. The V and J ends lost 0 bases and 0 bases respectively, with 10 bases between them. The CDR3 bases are TGTGCCAGCAGCGTAGAGCCGGGTCCCTCCTACAATGAGCAGTTCTTC. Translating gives CASSVEPGPSYNEQFF. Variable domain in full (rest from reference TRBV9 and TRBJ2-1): DSGVTQTPKHLITATGQRVTLRCSPRSGDLSVYWYQQSLDQGLQFLIQYYNGEERAKGNILERFSAQQFPDLHSELNLSSLELGDSALYFCASSVEPGPSYNEQFFGPGTRLTVL.

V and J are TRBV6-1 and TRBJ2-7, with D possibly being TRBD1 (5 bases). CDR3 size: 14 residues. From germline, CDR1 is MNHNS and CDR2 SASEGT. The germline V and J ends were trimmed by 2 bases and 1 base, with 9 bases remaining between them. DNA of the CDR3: TGTGCCAGCAGTGAACTGGGGCGATCCTACGAGCAGTACTTC. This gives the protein CASSELGRSYEQYF.